The entry below gives a single TCR beta chain sequence along with its context. Measured with immunoSEQ multiplex PCR; TCRdb has only the in-frame clones, and not every one. This table has about 150,000 clones, approximately 86% appearing once. This CDR3 is built from 15 residues. V lost 4 bases, J lost 1 base, and 4 bases stayed unmatched. Per the germline V gene, CDR1 is ENHRY and CDR2 is SYGVKD. The data belong to a study of blood T cell repertoires in COVID-19. On the study more broadly: The origin of the acute and convalescent COVID-19 samples was the United States, Italy and Spain. Sources were T cells, B-cell-depleted T cells, or PBMCs; the material itself was cDNA or gDNA.

The TCR originated in a man aged 55 to 69 with COVID-19, enrolled during active disease. The sample consisted of peripheral blood. The V call is TRBV10-3, the J call TRBJ2-3; 8 positions match TRBD1. CDR3 region: CAISAGTGGTDTQYF. CDR3 sequence (DNA): TGTGCCATCAGTGCCGGGACAGGTGGCACAGATACGCAGTATTTT.